One sample yielded the 31 T cell receptor beta chains listed below, sequenced in a study of T cell responses to AZD1222 COVID-19 vaccine. Sequenced by immunoSEQ multiplex PCR; TCRdb stores in-frame clones only, minus some. The sample carries 77,000 or so clones, over 75% recorded once. The sequenced sample was peripheral blood, obtained on day 0 of AZD1222 vaccination. The receptors were gathered from an adult in good health.

The rearrangement uses TRBV18 and TRBJ2-7, with 7 bases fitting TRBD1. Looked up from germline, CDR1 is KGHSH and CDR2 is LQKENI. The CDR3 is 14 residues long. V trimming: 6 bases; J trimming: 4 bases; junction bases outside the gene matches: 9. The CDR3 DNA is TGTGCCAGCTCGAGTCCCGGGGACAGATACGAGCAGTACTTC. Its protein is CASSSPGDRYEQYF.

The table lists this clone with a count of one. The rearrangement links TRBV6-2 or TRBV6-3 to TRBJ1-5; D is undetermined. V shed 4 bases and J shed 10 bases, with 17 bases lying between them. The CDR3 has 14 amino acids. The germline V gene encodes CDR1 MNHEY and CDR2 SVGEGT. The CDR3 nucleotides read TGTGCCAGCAGTTCCGAAGGCTTTTTCCCCCCCCAGCATTTT. Protein: CASSSEGFFPPQHF.

In this sample, this clone turned up once. The chain employs TRBV19 and TRBJ2-6; either TRBD1 or TRBD2 may supply D (5 bases each). This CDR3 has 14 amino acids. Germline CDR1 is LNHDA and CDR2 is SQIVND (reference sequence). Trimming took 8 bases from V and 4 from J, leaving 12 bases between them. CDR3 bases: TGTGCCAGTGGACTGGGGGTAGGGGCCAACGTCCTGACTTTC. Its protein product is CASGLGVGANVLTF. Variable domain in full (rest from reference TRBV19 and TRBJ2-6): DGGITQSPKYLFRKEGQNVTLSCEQNLNHDAMYWYRQDPGQGLRLIYYSQIVNDFQKGDIAEGYSVSREKKESFPLTVTSAQKNPTAFYLCASGLGVGANVLTFGAGSRLTVL.

This sequence joins TRBV28 and TRBJ1-4, with TRBD1 matching over 8 bases. The CDR3 spans 14 residues. The J segment lost 5 bases and the V segment lost 7 bases, leaving 6 bases of the junction unmatched. Germline CDR1 reads MDHEN; CDR2 reads SYDVKM. The CDR3 loop is CASTGQGGNEKLFF. The CDR3 nucleotides read TGTGCCAGCACCGGACAGGGAGGCAATGAAAAACTGTTTTTT.

This clone is medium-sized (0.01 to 0.1%). The CDR3: CASSFRRENGEQYF. The CDR3 region has the DNA TGTGCCAGCAGTTTTCGGCGGGAGAATGGCGAGCAGTACTTC. The rearrangement links TRBV28 to TRBJ2-7; 7 nucleotides align to TRBD2. Germline assignment: CDR1 MDHEN and CDR2 SYDVKM. With 3 bases clipped from V and 6 bases from J, the junction kept 8 bases outside the gene matches. The CDR3 spans 14 residues.

The chain uses TRBV9 and TRBJ1-4; 8 bases map to TRBD1. Germline V gene lookup returns CDR1 SGDLS and CDR2 YYNGEE. The V gene end was trimmed by 5 bases and the J gene end by 7 bases; junction bases not matched to a gene: 4. The CDR3 is 13 residues long. The chain's CDR3 is CASRGQGGEKLFF. Here the CDR3 DNA reads TGTGCCAGCAGAGGACAGGGAGGTGAAAAACTGTTTTTT.

The chain employs TRBV12-3 or TRBV12-4 and TRBJ1-5; D is unresolved. V was shortened by 5 bases and J by 6 bases, with 8 bases between the two germline ends. The CDR3 contains 12 residues. The CDR3 DNA reads TGTGCCAGCAGTAGTGTCAGTCAGCCCCAGCATTTT. It codes for CASSSVSQPQHF.

The V and J genes are TRBV9 and TRBJ2-2; D possibly corresponds to TRBD1 (5 bases). This CDR3 has 17 residues. V lost 0 bases to trimming and J lost 0 bases, with 12 bases between them. The V gene's germline CDR1 is SGDLS and CDR2 YYNGEE. CDR3 protein: CASSVAGLPPNTGELFF. DNA for the CDR3: TGTGCCAGCAGCGTAGCAGGGCTCCCCCCGAACACCGGGGAGCTGTTTTTT. The full variable domain, in which reference TRBV9 and TRBJ2-2 provide the parts outside the CDR3, is DSGVTQTPKHLITATGQRVTLRCSPRSGDLSVYWYQQSLDQGLQFLIQYYNGEERAKGNILERFSAQQFPDLHSELNLSSLELGDSALYFCASSVAGLPPNTGELFFGEGSRLTVL.

The V call is TRBV14, the J call TRBJ2-1; D is ambiguous. Trimming stripped 1 base from V and 4 bases from J, with 11 bases between. The CDR3 runs to 15 residues. Germline loops: CDR1 SGHDN, CDR2 FVKESK. CDR3 bases: TGTGCCAGCAGCCAAGTTGAGACGTATTACAATGAGCAGTTCTTC. This codes for CASSQVETYYNEQFF.

This chain connects TRBV7-9 to TRBJ2-7, with D maybe TRBD2 (5 bases). V lost 5 bases and J 4 bases, leaving 27 bases between the germline ends. CDR1 SEHNR and CDR2 FQNEAQ come from the germline V gene (reference sequence). This CDR3 has 18 amino acids. The CDR3 sequence is CASSQRRPGSRAGYEQYF. CDR3 DNA: TGTGCCAGCAGCCAACGGAGACCGGGGTCGCGGGCCGGATACGAGCAGTACTTC.

The gene calls are TRBV3-1 (or the pseudogene TRBV3-2) and TRBJ1-5; D is ambiguous. The CDR3 contains 13 residues. Germline V CDR1 and CDR2: LGHDT, YNNKEL (reference sequence). Trimming took off 4 bases at V and 2 bases at J, with 6 bases between the two ends. Here the CDR3 DNA reads TGTGCCAGCAGCCGGGATGGCAATCAGCCCCAGCATTTT. This sequence encodes CASSRDGNQPQHF.

The J gene is TRBJ1-2, the V gene TRBV4-1, with 9 nucleotides matching TRBD1. The germline V gene encodes CDR1 MGHRA and CDR2 YSYEKL. With V trimmed by 1 base and J by 6 bases, 9 bases remained unmatched. There are 16 residues in the CDR3. The CDR3 nucleotides read TGCGCCAGCAGCCAAGTCGATCCGGGACAGGGAAATGGCTACACCTTC. It translates to CASSQVDPGQGNGYTF.

The genes are TRBV28 and TRBJ1-2; TRBD1 is a possible D gene (5 bases). Germline V CDR1 and CDR2: MDHEN, SYDVKM. V shed 10 bases and J shed 2 bases, with 17 bases lying between them. This CDR3 contains 14 residues. CDR3 sequence (DNA): TGTGCCACCAGGGTCCTTTCAGCAAACTATGGCTACACCTTC. Translation gives CATRVLSANYGYTF.

This chain links TRBV24-1 with TRBJ1-5, with 8 bases matching TRBD1. The V segment lost 3 bases and the J segment 0 bases; nucleotides outside the gene matches: 6. From germline, CDR1 is KGHDR and CDR2 SFDVKD. The CDR3 runs 17 residues. The CDR3, as DNA: TGTGCCACCAGTGATCCTAGACAGGGGAGTAGCAATCAGCCCCAGCATTTT. This codes for CATSDPRQGSSNQPQHF.

The rearrangement joins TRBV29-1 to TRBJ2-6; 9 nucleotides agree with TRBD1. Losses at the gene ends were 7 bases for V and 0 bases for J; bases not matched to a gene: 7. CDR3 length equals 16 residues. Germline V gives CDR1 SQVTM, CDR2 ANQGSEA. CDR3 protein: CSARTGESSGANVLTF. In DNA, the CDR3 is TGCAGCGCTCGGACAGGGGAAAGCTCTGGGGCCAACGTCCTGACTTTC.

The chain employs TRBV12-3 or TRBV12-4 and TRBJ2-1; unclear D gene. There are 13 residues in the CDR3. V was trimmed by 7 bases and J by 8 bases, leaving 15 bases between them. The CDR3 spells CASTHSGSDEQFF. The CDR3 DNA sequence: TGTGCCAGCACCCACTCAGGCTCTGATGAGCAGTTCTTC.

The rearrangement links TRBV15 to TRBJ2-3, with 8 bases lining up with TRBD1. Losses at the gene ends were 0 bases for V and 3 bases for J; bases not matched to a gene: 8. The CDR3 has 17 amino acids. CDR1 LNHNV and CDR2 YYDKDF come from the germline V gene (reference sequence). Written as DNA, the CDR3 is TGTGCCACCAGCAGAGACACAGGGGGGAGCTTAACAGATACGCAGTATTTT. Translation gives CATSRDTGGSLTDTQYF.

The chain uses TRBV6-2 or TRBV6-3 and TRBJ2-2; either TRBD1 or TRBD2 may fit D (7 bases each). Trimming cost V 5 bases and J 6 bases, with 13 bases left between them. This CDR3 contains 14 residues. The germline CDR1 and CDR2 sequences are MNHEY and SVGEGT. The CDR3 here is CASSPTGRAGELFF. The CDR3 DNA reads as TGTGCCAGCAGTCCGACAGGGAGGGCCGGGGAGCTGTTTTTT.

The chain is built from TRBV6-2 or TRBV6-3 and TRBJ2-1; D gene unclear. This CDR3 region has 14 residues. Germline V lookup: CDR1 MNHEY, CDR2 SVGEGT. V lost 4 bases, J lost 0 bases, and 7 bases lay in between. DNA of the CDR3: TGTGCCAGCAGTTTTAGAGCCTCCTACAATGAGCAGTTCTTC. Translation gives CASSFRASYNEQFF.

This CDR3 is CASSAGYLNEKLFF. The CDR3, as DNA: TGTGCCAGCAGTGCAGGGTACCTTAATGAAAAACTGTTTTTT. The rearrangement uses TRBV7-9 and TRBJ1-4; a possible D gene is TRBD1 (5 bases). V lost 6 bases, J lost 4 bases, and 12 bases lay in between. The length of the CDR3 is 14 residues. Germline assignment: CDR1 SEHNR and CDR2 FQNEAQ (reference sequence).

The chain joins TRBV18 to TRBJ2-1, with 7 nucleotides matching TRBD1. Germline-derived CDR1 and CDR2 are KGHSH and LQKENI. The CDR3 is made up of 14 amino acids. The V gene end was trimmed by 7 bases and the J gene end by 8 bases; junction bases not matched to a gene: 11. CDR3 residues: CASLPTGFVDEQFF. The DNA of the CDR3 is TGTGCCAGCTTACCGACAGGGTTCGTCGATGAGCAGTTCTTC.

The chain is built from TRBV25-1 and TRBJ2-5; 7 bases are a match to TRBD2. The CDR3 sequence is 16 residues long. Germline V CDR1 and CDR2: MGHDK, SYGVNS. V dropped 1 base and J dropped 5; count of bases not matched to a gene: 10. CDR3 sequence reads: CASSEFPYRGEETQYF. The DNA of the CDR3 is TGTGCCAGCAGTGAATTCCCCTACCGGGGGGAGGAGACCCAGTACTTC.

The V call is TRBV7-3, the J call TRBJ2-1, with 7 bases identical to TRBD1. CDR3 length equals 17 residues. The germline CDR1 and CDR2 sequences are SGHTA and FQGTGA. V lost 5 bases to trimming and J lost 0 bases; unmatched junction nucleotides: 10. The CDR3 is CASSKQTGFGSYNEQFF. CDR3 nucleotide sequence: TGTGCCAGCAGCAAACAGACAGGGTTTGGCTCCTACAATGAGCAGTTCTTC.

This rearrangement joins TRBV30 to TRBJ2-1; 10 nucleotides match TRBD2. Germline V gene data show CDR1 as GTSNPN and CDR2 as SVGIG (reference sequence). The V gene end was trimmed by 3 bases and the J gene end by 2 bases; junction bases not matched to a gene: 4. The CDR3 is made up of 15 amino acids. CDR3 DNA: TGTGCCTGGAGCCAAGCGGGAGGGGCCTACAATGAGCAGTTCTTC. This translates into CAWSQAGGAYNEQFF.

This chain links TRBV27 with TRBJ1-6, with D unresolved. Between the trimmed V and J ends, which lost 4 bases and 2 bases, there was a span of 12 bases. The length of the CDR3 is 16 residues. Germline V gene sequence: CDR1 MNHEY, CDR2 SMNVEV (reference sequence). DNA for the CDR3: TGTGCCAGCAGTTCACTCCCCGCAGCCTATAATTCACCCCTCCACTTT. Translation: CASSSLPAAYNSPLHF.

This chain joins TRBV6-4 and TRBJ2-3; TRBD2 matches at 10 bases. This CDR3 region has 15 residues. Trimming took 5 bases from V and 0 from J; bases not matched to a gene: 2. Per germline, CDR1 MRHNA and CDR2 SNTAGT. CDR3 nucleotide sequence: TGTGCCAGCAGTCAGACTAGCGGGAGCACAGATACGCAGTATTTT. It translates to CASSQTSGSTDTQYF.

The rearrangement links TRBV27 to TRBJ2-1; TRBD2 might be the D (5 bases). Trimming removed 5 bases at V and 6 bases at J, with 17 bases between. The CDR3 is made up of 15 amino acids. Germline assignment: CDR1 MNHEY and CDR2 SMNVEV (reference sequence). In DNA, the CDR3 is TGTGCCAGCAGTCCCCGCCCTAGCCGGTTCAATGAGCAGTTCTTC. This gives the protein CASSPRPSRFNEQFF.

The V and J genes are TRBV9 and TRBJ1-4, with a weak D call TRBD1 (5 bases). From germline, CDR1 is SGDLS and CDR2 YYNGEE. This CDR3 has 17 amino acids. V was pared by 4 bases and J by 8 bases, with 24 bases between. The CDR3 here is CASSPNSRRIREEKLFF. The CDR3 nucleotides read TGTGCCAGCAGCCCAAATTCTCGTAGGATCAGGGAAGAAAAACTGTTTTTT.

This chain connects TRBV28 to TRBJ2-1, with TRBD2 identical over 13 bases. The V gene end was trimmed by 6 bases and the J gene end by 7 bases; junction bases not matched to a gene: 6. The CDR3 runs to 15 residues. CDR1 and CDR2 (germline): MDHEN, SYDVKM. CDR3 coding DNA: TGTGCCAGCAGCACTAGCGGGGGGGTAGGAAATGAGCAGTTCTTC. Translating gives CASSTSGGVGNEQFF.

The chain links TRBV12-5 to TRBJ2-5; weak D call: TRBD2 (5 bases). Trimming left V 1 base short and J 2 bases short, with 11 bases between. The CDR3 loop spans 15 amino acids. Germline V CDR1 and CDR2: LGHNT, FRNRAP. The CDR3 DNA sequence: TGTGCTAGTGGTTTGGGTGGTGAGGGACAAGAGACCCAGTACTTC. This translates into CASGLGGEGQETQYF.

The V call is TRBV6-5, the J call TRBJ2-7, with D maybe TRBD2 (6 bases). The CDR3 length is 14 residues. Per the germline V gene, CDR1 is MNHEY and CDR2 is SVGAGI. Trimming removed 5 bases from V and 2 bases from J, with 13 bases in between. CDR3 nucleotides: TGTGCCAGCAGTCAACGGGACTCTACCTACGAGCAGTACTTC. It codes for CASSQRDSTYEQYF.